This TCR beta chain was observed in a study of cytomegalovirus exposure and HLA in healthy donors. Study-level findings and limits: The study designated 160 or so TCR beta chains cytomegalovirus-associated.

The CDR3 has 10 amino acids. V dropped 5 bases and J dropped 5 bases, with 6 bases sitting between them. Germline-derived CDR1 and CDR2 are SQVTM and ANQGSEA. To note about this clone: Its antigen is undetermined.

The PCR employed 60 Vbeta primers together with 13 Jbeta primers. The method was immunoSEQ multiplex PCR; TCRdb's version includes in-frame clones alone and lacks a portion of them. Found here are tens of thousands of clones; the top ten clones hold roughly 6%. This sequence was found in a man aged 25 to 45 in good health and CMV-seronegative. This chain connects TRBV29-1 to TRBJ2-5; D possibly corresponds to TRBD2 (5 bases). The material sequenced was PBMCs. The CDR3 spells CSVKRETQYF. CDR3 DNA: TGCAGCGTTAAGCGGGAGACCCAGTACTTC.